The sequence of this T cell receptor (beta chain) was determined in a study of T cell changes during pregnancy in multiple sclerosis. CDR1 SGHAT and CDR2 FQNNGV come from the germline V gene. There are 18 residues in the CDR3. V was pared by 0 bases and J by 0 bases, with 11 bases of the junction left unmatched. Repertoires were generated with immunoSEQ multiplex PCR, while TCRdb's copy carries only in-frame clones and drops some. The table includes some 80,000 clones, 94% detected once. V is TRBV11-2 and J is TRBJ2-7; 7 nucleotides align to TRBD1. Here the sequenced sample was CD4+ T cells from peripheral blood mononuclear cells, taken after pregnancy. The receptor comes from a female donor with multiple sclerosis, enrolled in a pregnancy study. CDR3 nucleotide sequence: TGTGCCAGCAGCTTAGATCCCCCGGGACCAGGGGGCTCCTACGAGCAGTACTTC. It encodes CASSLDPPGPGGSYEQYF. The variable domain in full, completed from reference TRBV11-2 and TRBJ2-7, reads EAGVAQSPRYKIIEKRQSVAFWCNPISGHATLYWYQQILGQGPKLLIQFQNNGVVDDSQLPKDRFSAERLKGVDSTLKIQPAKLEDSAVYLCASSLDPPGPGGSYEQYFGPGTRLTVT.